Listed here is a single T cell receptor (beta chain). These data come from a study of blood T cell repertoires in COVID-19. Study overall: In each case, the material was cDNA or gDNA derived from T cells, B-cell-depleted T cells, or PBMCs.

Profiling relied on immunoSEQ multiplex PCR, and the TCRdb table lists in-frame clones only, not all of them. Here the sample spans roughly 26,000 clones, 94% being singletons. The V and J ends lost 8 bases and 5 bases respectively, with 10 bases between them. There are 12 residues in the CDR3. The sequence came from a human donor with active COVID-19. The donor label of this sample is uncertain. The sample consisted of peripheral blood. V is TRBV12-3 or TRBV12-4 and J is TRBJ2-1; D is ambiguous. The CDR3 here is CASEPLHNEQFF. DNA of the CDR3: TGTGCCAGCGAGCCCCTCCACAATGAGCAGTTCTTC.